This T cell receptor (beta chain) was captured by sequencing in a study of T cell clonality in common variable immunodeficiency. General study points: Compared with controls, CVID subjects had fewer shared TCRbeta clones.

This clone was recorded a few times. Its matching antigen is unknown. The sequenced fragment ends 3 residues before the CDR3 boundary, so the rest is inferred from the germline J gene. Patients and controls were mostly of Caucasian heritage. Heparinized whole blood, about 4.5 to 9 ml, came from each donor. Repertoires were generated with immunoSEQ multiplex PCR, while TCRdb's copy carries only in-frame clones and drops some. The repertoire consists of 50,000 to 55,000 clones, none detected only once. Germline values: CDR1 LNHDA, CDR2 SQIVND (reference sequence). This CDR3 is 14 amino acids long. The source of this sequence is a person between 18 and 70 years old in good health. The chain uses TRBV19 and TRBJ2-2; D not certain. The specimen sequenced was peripheral blood mononuclear cells. CDR3 DNA, as far as it was read: TGTGCCAGTAGTGAACAGCTCAATAATTCACCG. Residues: CASSEQLNNSP. The whole CDR3 sequence reads CASSEQLNNSPLFF. Drawing the rest from reference TRBV19 and TRBJ2-2, the complete variable domain is DGGITQSPKYLFRKEGQNVTLSCEQNLNHDAMYWYRQDPGQGLRLIYYSQIVNDFQKGDIAEGYSVSREKKESFPLTVTSAQKNPTAFYLCASSEQLNNSPLFFGEGSRLTVL.